This record looks at one T cell receptor beta chain sequence and its context. Its antigen is unknown. The data are from a study of cytomegalovirus exposure and HLA in healthy donors. Use of 60 Vbeta and 13 Jbeta primers characterized the PCR. Sequenced by immunoSEQ multiplex PCR; TCRdb stores in-frame clones only, minus some. Of over 50,000 clones in the sample, roughly 90% were seen once. Study-wide findings and caveats: Productive rates of about 87% or about 30% were seen for most TCR beta V segments in an earlier analysis. Researchers catalogued under 200 TCR beta chains as cytomegalovirus-associated. V- and J-gene trimming of TCR beta was linked (in a later analysis) to a missense DCLRE1C variant.

Sampled while nominally healthy, donors likely had unrecorded immune exposures. V was clipped by 0 bases and J by 7 bases, with 12 bases between them. The CDR3 consists of 14 residues. Germline CDR1 reads SGHAT; CDR2 reads FQNNGV. Sequenced material: PBMCs. The TCR originated in a man aged 25-40 years in good health and CMV-seropositive. The genes are TRBV11-2 and TRBJ2-5; tentatively, D is TRBD2 (5 bases). Here the CDR3 DNA reads TGTGCCAGCAGCTTAGAGGTCGGGGTTGGGACCCAGTACTTC. Its translation is CASSLEVGVGTQYF.